The next 27 T cell receptor beta chains were all read from a single sample in a study of PD-L1 blockade in urothelial cancer (TCRdb year 2017). The method was the immunoSEQ multiplex PCR assay. This immuneACCESS table, as held by TCRdb, lists in-frame sequences with V and J called but not all clones. Of the missing ones, under half trace to an unresolved V gene in checked studies; the others have no known cause. In this sample the table shows approximately 32,000 clones, approximately 80% of which occur a single time. 3.5% to 4% of the sample is held by the ten biggest clonotypes. This specimen consisted of PBMCs, obtained around atezolizumab (anti-PD-L1) treatment. These receptors all stem from a man aged 70-80 years with urothelial cancer.

V and J are TRBV7-3 and TRBJ2-3; TRBD2 is a possible D gene (5 bases). From germline, CDR1 is SGHTA and CDR2 FQGTGA. The CDR3 totals 15 residues. V was pared by 2 bases and J by 5 bases, with 14 bases between. The CDR3 loop is CASSLGSRGRDTQYF. In nucleotides, the CDR3 is TGTGCCAGCAGCTTAGGGAGTCGGGGAAGAGATACGCAGTATTTT. The variable domain in full, with the rest retrieved from reference TRBV7-3 and TRBJ2-3, is GAGVSQTPSNKVTEKGKYVELRCDPISGHTALYWYRQSLGQGPEFLIYFQGTGAADDSGLPNDRFFAVRPEGSVSTLKIQRTERGDSAVYLCASSLGSRGRDTQYFGPGTRLTVL.

V and J are TRBV9 and TRBJ2-2; D ambiguous. The germline CDR1 and CDR2 sequences are SGDLS and YYNGEE. The CDR3 extends over 15 amino acids. The ends were cut back, 3 bases at V and 7 bases at J, with 16 bases in the middle. The CDR3 here is CASSATPSGLGELFF. CDR3 in DNA: TGTGCCAGCAGCGCTACCCCCTCTGGGCTCGGGGAGCTGTTTTTT.

This chain uses TRBV7-8 with TRBJ1-2; D is perhaps TRBD1 (5 bases). The germline V and J ends were trimmed by 5 bases and 4 bases, with 14 bases remaining between them. This CDR3 is built from 14 residues. Germline V gene lookup returns CDR1 SGHVS and CDR2 FQNEAQ. CDR3 nucleotide sequence: TGTGCCAGCAGCCCGGGGGACGGTATCTATGGCTACACCTTC. This sequence encodes CASSPGDGIYGYTF.

J is TRBJ1-4 and V is TRBV10-3; the D gene is possibly TRBD1 (6 bases). Trimming cost V 4 bases and J 0 bases, with 21 bases left between them. This CDR3 region has 19 residues. CDR1 and CDR2 from the germline V gene are ENHRY and SYGVKD. CDR3: CAISVSRLGGETTNEKLFF. CDR3 nucleotide sequence: TGTGCCATCAGTGTGTCACGACTTGGGGGCGAAACAACTAATGAAAAACTGTTTTTT.

This clone counts as medium-sized. The chain links TRBV5-4 to TRBJ2-6; TRBD1 aligns across 7 bases. Germline V gene lookup returns CDR1 SGHNT and CDR2 YYREEE (reference sequence). CDR3 length equals 18 residues. The ends lost 4 bases at V and 0 bases at J; junction bases unmatched: 10. The CDR3 reads CASSRGTALNSGANVLTF. The CDR3 DNA follows: TGTGCCAGCAGCCGAGGGACAGCTCTTAACTCTGGGGCCAACGTCCTGACTTTC.

The chain links TRBV6-1 to TRBJ1-5; perhaps TRBD1 as D (6 bases). The CDR3 is made up of 15 amino acids. V shed 7 bases and J shed 1 base, with 14 bases lying between them. Per germline, CDR1 MNHNS and CDR2 SASEGT. The DNA for the CDR3 is TGTGCCAGCAACCCCAGGGGCTCCAGCAATCAGCCCCAGCATTTT. As protein: CASNPRGSSNQPQHF.

This sequence joins TRBV18 and TRBJ2-1; 9 bases align to TRBD1. The CDR3 has 15 amino acids. Germline-derived CDR1 and CDR2 are KGHSH and LQKENI. With 2 bases clipped from V and 12 bases from J, the junction kept 11 bases outside the gene matches. Here the CDR3 DNA reads TGTGCCAGCTCACCAAGTGACAGGGGGACCGGGGGGCAGTTCTTC. Amino acids: CASSPSDRGTGGQFF.

V is TRBV10-3 and J is TRBJ1-1, with 11 bases that match TRBD1. CDR3 length: 13 residues. Germline V gene data show CDR1 as ENHRY and CDR2 as SYGVKD. Unmatched junction bases numbered 6, after V lost 9 bases and J lost 6 bases. CDR3 nucleotide sequence: TGTGCCATGCGGGGGACAGGGGGGCCTGAAGCTTTCTTT. Translation: CAMRGTGGPEAFF.

The chain employs TRBV5-1 and TRBJ1-1; TRBD1 matches 8 bases. Germline CDR1 reads SGHRS; CDR2 reads YFSETQ. V lost 5 bases to trimming and J lost 4 bases; unmatched junction nucleotides: 16. This CDR3 spans 17 amino acids. CDR3 residues: CASRGRGRLVGSTEAFF. CDR3 bases: TGCGCCAGCAGGGGCAGGGGGCGCCTAGTCGGGAGCACTGAAGCTTTCTTT.

The chain couples TRBV4-2 to TRBJ1-1; 8 positions match TRBD1. This CDR3 has 16 residues. Germline V lookup: CDR1 LGHNA, CDR2 YNFKEQ. The trim removed 0 bases at V and 5 bases at J, leaving 8 bases unmatched. The CDR3 is CASSQDAGRGLTEAFF. For the CDR3, the DNA is TGTGCCAGCAGCCAAGATGCCGGCAGGGGGCTAACTGAAGCTTTCTTT.

V and J are TRBV15 and TRBJ1-4; possibly TRBD1 for D (6 bases). Germline-derived CDR1 and CDR2 are LNHNV and YYDKDF (reference sequence). This CDR3 comprises 17 residues. V lost 0 bases and J 7 bases, leaving 18 bases between the germline ends. CDR3 coding DNA: TGTGCCACCAGCAGAGATTTCGGTAGCGGGGGGGCTGAAAAACTGTTTTTT. Translating it yields CATSRDFGSGGAEKLFF. The full variable domain, with the rest looked up from reference TRBV15 and TRBJ1-4, is DAMVIQNPRYQVTQFGKPVTLSCSQTLNHNVMYWYQQKSSQAPKLLFHYYDKDFNNEADTPDNFQSRRPNTSFCFLDIRSPGLGDTAMYLCATSRDFGSGGAEKLFFGSGTQLSVL.

The V gene is TRBV7-3, the J gene TRBJ2-1, with 14 bases that match TRBD2. The CDR3 has 16 residues. Per the germline V gene, CDR1 is SGHTA and CDR2 is FQGTGA. The junction had 7 bases not matched to a gene; V was cut back by 4 bases and J by 8 bases. The CDR3 DNA is TGTGCCAGCAGCTATGCGGGACTAGCGGGAGTTGATGAGCAGTTCTTC. Its protein is CASSYAGLAGVDEQFF.

This clone has only a few counts. The chain couples TRBV18 to TRBJ1-3; the match to TRBD1 covers 9 bases. V shed 4 bases, J shed 3 bases, and the junction held 7 bases outside the gene matches. The CDR3 length is 16 residues. The germline CDR1 and CDR2 sequences are KGHSH and LQKENI. CDR3 sequence reads: CASSLRDRVNGNTIYF. CDR3 nucleotides: TGTGCCAGCTCACTCCGGGACAGGGTGAATGGAAACACCATATATTTT.

The genes are TRBV5-4 and TRBJ1-4; 7 bases map to TRBD1. The CDR3 has 15 amino acids. With V trimmed by 5 bases and J by 6 bases, 10 bases remained unmatched. The germline gives CDR1 SGHNT, CDR2 YYREEE (reference sequence). CDR3 amino acids: CASSSDQGVDEKLFF. The CDR3 DNA reads TGTGCCAGCAGTTCTGATCAGGGGGTAGATGAAAAACTGTTTTTT.

This clone appeared once. This chain links TRBV11-3 with TRBJ2-4, with D possibly TRBD1 on 5 matching bases. Germline CDR1 SGHNT, CDR2 YENEEA. Trimming removed 3 bases from V and 0 bases from J, with 12 bases in between. The CDR3 is made up of 16 amino acids. CDR3 loop: CASSLTVTGAKNIQYF. The CDR3 DNA is TGTGCCAGCAGCTTGACAGTGACCGGAGCCAAAAACATTCAGTACTTC.

The chain uses TRBV2 and TRBJ2-5, with 13 bases fitting TRBD2. CDR3 length: 16 residues. The junction had 4 bases not matched to a gene; V was cut back by 3 bases and J by 3 bases. Looked up from germline, CDR1 is SNHLY and CDR2 is FYNNEI. The CDR3 coding sequence is TGTGCCAGCAGTGAGAGGACTAGCGGGGGTAAAGAGACCCAGTACTTC. Protein sequence: CASSERTSGGKETQYF.

The chain links TRBV19 to TRBJ1-2; the D is unclear. The germline gives CDR1 LNHDA, CDR2 SQIVND (reference sequence). Trimming stripped 1 base from V and 1 base from J, with 4 bases between. This CDR3 is 13 amino acids long. The CDR3 protein is CASSIGGNYGYTF. CDR3 in DNA: TGTGCCAGTAGTATAGGCGGTAACTATGGCTACACCTTC.

V and J are TRBV11-2 and TRBJ2-1, with D possibly TRBD1 on 5 matching bases. The V gene lost 0 bases and the J gene lost 7 bases, with 7 bases spanning the gap. Germline assignment: CDR1 SGHAT and CDR2 FQNNGV. The CDR3 consists of 13 residues. The CDR3 region is CASSLEQGNEQFF. DNA for the CDR3: TGTGCCAGCAGCTTAGAGCAGGGAAATGAGCAGTTCTTC.

This clone was counted between two and nine times. This chain uses TRBV7-2 with TRBJ2-7; 9 bases are a match to TRBD1. V lost 4 bases and J lost 5; bases outside the gene matches: 3. Germline CDR1 and CDR2: SGHTA and FQGNSA. This CDR3 spans 13 amino acids. As DNA, the CDR3 is TGTGCCAGCAGCTCCGGGACAGGGAACGAGCAGTACTTC. It translates to CASSSGTGNEQYF.

V is TRBV5-5 and J is TRBJ2-7; D may be TRBD2 (8 bases). With 4 bases removed from V and 7 bases from J, the gap between germline ends came to 21 bases. Looked up from germline, CDR1 is SGHKS and CDR2 is YYEKEE (reference sequence). CDR3 length: 15 residues. Written as DNA, the CDR3 is TGTGCCAGCAGCCCGGGGGGGACAGACTTCGGGGAGCAGTACTTC. Residues: CASSPGGTDFGEQYF.

CDR3 residues: CASSLSALDTQYF. As DNA, the CDR3 is TGTGCCAGCAGCTTGTCAGCGTTGGATACGCAGTATTTT. This chain uses TRBV5-4 with TRBJ2-3, with no clear D. Germline CDR1 and CDR2: SGHNT and YYREEE (reference sequence). The CDR3 covers 13 residues. The V end lost 1 base, the J end lost 6 bases, and 9 bases lay between the germline ends.

This rearrangement joins TRBV7-2 to TRBJ2-7; perhaps TRBD1 as D (5 bases). The CDR3 has 13 amino acids. V was pared by 6 bases and J by 7 bases, with 16 bases between. Per the germline V gene, CDR1 is SGHTA and CDR2 is FQGNSA. The chain's CDR3 is CASRPAGLGEQYF. As DNA, the CDR3 is TGTGCCAGCAGGCCTGCAGGGCTGGGGGAGCAGTACTTC.

Many counts were recorded for this clone. The same CDR3 arises from other DNA sequences in this sample as well. The genes are TRBV7-8 and TRBJ1-6; 9 bases line up with TRBD1. Germline V CDR1 and CDR2: SGHVS, FQNEAQ. This CDR3 is 17 amino acids long. J was trimmed by 6 bases and V by 3 bases; bases with no gene match: 9. The CDR3 nucleotides are TGTGCCAGCAGCTTTTTAGGACAGGGGTCTCCTAATTCACCCCTCCACTTT. Translation: CASSFLGQGSPNSPLHF.

The chain combines TRBV15 with TRBJ1-2; a possible D gene is TRBD1 (5 bases). Looked up from germline, CDR1 is LNHNV and CDR2 is YYDKDF (reference sequence). The CDR3 consists of 14 residues. Trimming left V 6 bases short and J 5 bases short, with 16 bases between. The CDR3 spells CATSWGSGEYGYTF. The CDR3 DNA is TGTGCCACCAGTTGGGGGTCGGGGGAGTATGGCTACACCTTC.

The chain joins TRBV27 to TRBJ2-3; no clear D. This CDR3 region has 15 residues. Trimming took off 3 bases at V and 2 bases at J, with 12 bases between the two ends. From germline, CDR1 is MNHEY and CDR2 SMNVEV (reference sequence). CDR3: CASSFRQEFTDTQYF. The CDR3, as DNA: TGTGCCAGCAGTTTCCGGCAGGAATTCACAGATACGCAGTATTTT.

The chain combines TRBV6-5 with TRBJ2-7; no definite D call. Germline CDR1 MNHEY, CDR2 SVGAGI. Trimming took off 0 bases at V and 7 bases at J, with 13 bases between the two ends. The CDR3 runs to 14 residues. This CDR3 is CASSYSRQPLEQYF. CDR3 nucleotide sequence: TGTGCCAGCAGTTACTCGAGGCAGCCTCTGGAGCAGTACTTC.

The sample holds a few counts of this clone. This chain connects TRBV7-8 to TRBJ1-5, with D maybe TRBD1 (5 bases). The CDR3 contains 17 residues. The V gene lost 4 bases and the J gene lost 4 bases, with 20 bases spanning the gap. Per germline, CDR1 SGHVS and CDR2 FQNEAQ. The CDR3 nucleotides are TGTGCCAGCAGCTCCTTTAGGTCGGGACTGGGGAATCAGCCCCAGCATTTT. As protein: CASSSFRSGLGNQPQHF.